The T cell receptor (beta chain) described here comes from a study of patients and donors after allogeneic stem cell transplantation. One entry per CDR3 protein, called by TCRdb with MiXCR from the RT-PCR reads. The data contain hundreds of thousands of distinct CDR3 sequences, 35% to 45% of them seen just once; the ten biggest clones take up 11%. This clonotype showed up just a few times. CDR3 size: 14 residues. Germline CDR1 reads SGDLS; CDR2 reads YYNGEE. V gave up 0 bases and J gave up 7 bases, with 8 bases separating them. The sequenced sample was blood, either unsorted or a sorted T cell fraction (not recorded which). The J gene is TRBJ1-6, the V gene TRBV9, with D possibly being TRBD1 (6 bases). This TCR came from a human donor who was either an allogeneic HSCT recipient or a stem cell or donor lymphocyte infusion donor (not recorded which). It is not recorded whose cells these are; they may come from a transplant donor. The CDR3 here is CASSVAGDNSPLHF. In nucleotides, the CDR3 is TGTGCCAGCAGCGTAGCAGGGGACAATTCACCCCTCCACTTT.